This T cell receptor (beta chain) comes out of a study of cytomegalovirus exposure and HLA in healthy donors. Study details: T cells numbering about 179 million yielded 100 million to 120 million unique TCR beta sequences in an earlier analysis. Broader study findings: The productive fraction for most TCR beta V segments was about 87% or about 30% in an earlier analysis.

This clone came up once. Its cognate antigen is unknown. Germline V gene data show CDR1 as MNHNS and CDR2 as SASEGT. This CDR3 has 14 residues. Trimming removed 5 bases from V and 5 bases from J, with 12 bases in between. PCR primers comprised 60 Vbeta and 13 Jbeta primers. The method was immunoSEQ multiplex PCR; TCRdb's version includes in-frame clones alone and lacks a portion of them. The sample consists of about 92,000 clones, over 75% of them appearing once. The V call is TRBV6-1, the J call TRBJ1-4, with D unclear. Sample: PBMCs. This TCR derives from a man aged 18-30 years in good health and CMV-seronegative. CDR3: CASSRTALNEKLFF. The CDR3 bases are TGTGCCAGCAGTCGAACAGCTTTAAATGAAAAACTGTTTTTT.